These 16 T cell receptor beta chains came from one sample sequenced in a study of blood T cell repertoires in COVID-19. Measured with immunoSEQ multiplex PCR; TCRdb has only the in-frame clones, and not every one. The data show about 210,000 clones, less than 85% seen once. The sequencing input was PBMCs or T cells enriched from blood (not recorded which). These receptors all stem from a man aged 35 to 55 who had recovered from COVID-19.

This chain links TRBV6-2 or TRBV6-3 with TRBJ2-3; D is unclear. Trimming pared 0 bases from V and 6 bases from J, leaving 4 bases between. CDR1 is MNHEY, CDR2 SVGEGT, per germline. This CDR3 is 12 amino acids long. The CDR3 DNA is TGTGCCAGCAGTTACTCACGGGATACGCAGTATTTT. Its protein product is CASSYSRDTQYF.

In DNA, the CDR3 is TGTGCCAGCAGCTTCCCGGGACAGCGATACGAGCAGTACTTC. Protein sequence: CASSFPGQRYEQYF. The rearrangement joins TRBV5-6 to TRBJ2-7; 7 bases are shared with TRBD1. Unmatched junction bases numbered 6, after V lost 2 bases and J lost 4 bases. CDR1 is SGHDT and CDR2 is YYEEEE in the germline V gene. The length of the CDR3 is 14 residues. Full variable domain (outside the CDR3, taken from reference TRBV5-6 and TRBJ2-7): DAGVTQSPTHLIKTRGQQVTLRCSPKSGHDTVSWYQQALGQGPQFIFQYYEEEERQRGNFPDRFSGHQFPNYSSELNVNALLLGDSALYLCASSFPGQRYEQYFGPGTRLTVT.

The sample holds one count of this clone. The chain recombines TRBV18 with TRBJ1-6; D may be TRBD1 (5 bases). From germline, CDR1 is KGHSH and CDR2 LQKENI. The CDR3 spans 15 residues. Trimming took 3 bases from V and 9 from J, leaving 15 bases between them. Here the CDR3 DNA reads TGTGCCAGCTCACCCCCCGGCAGGGCTAGTTCACCCCTCCACTTT. Amino acid sequence: CASSPPGRASSPLHF.

V and J are TRBV6-2 or TRBV6-3 and TRBJ2-7; 8 nucleotides match TRBD1. J lost 3 bases, V lost 2 bases, and 9 bases had no gene match. Germline V gives CDR1 MNHEY, CDR2 SVGEGT. The CDR3 length is 16 residues. DNA for the CDR3: TGTGCCAGCAGTTACGGACTACCCGGACAGGGCTACGAGCAGTACTTC. It codes for CASSYGLPGQGYEQYF.

This clone was recorded a few times. This sequence joins TRBV14 and TRBJ1-6, with D possibly matching TRBD1 (5 bases). The V gene's germline CDR1 is SGHDN and CDR2 FVKESK. There are 15 residues in the CDR3. The V end was cut by 0 bases, the J end by 10 bases, with 13 bases between. The CDR3 sequence is CASSQDMGGWSPLHF. The CDR3 DNA follows: TGTGCCAGCAGCCAAGACATGGGGGGTTGGTCACCCCTCCACTTT.

This clone was detected only once. The CDR3 bases are TGTGCCAGCAGCTTAGATTTTGGGACAGCAGACTACACCTTC. Encoded protein: CASSLDFGTADYTF. The chain combines TRBV11-3 with TRBJ1-2; TRBD1 matches at 7 bases. Per germline, CDR1 SGHNT and CDR2 YENEEA. CDR3 length equals 14 residues. J lost 10 bases, V lost 0 bases, and 8 bases had no gene match.

The chain uses TRBV6-2 or TRBV6-3 and TRBJ2-7; 7 positions agree with TRBD1. This CDR3 spans 13 amino acids. Per germline, CDR1 MNHEY and CDR2 SVGEGT. The V gene end was trimmed by 6 bases and the J gene end by 3 bases; junction bases not matched to a gene: 5. CDR3 nucleotide sequence: TGTGCCAGCAGCTCTAGGACAGGCTACGAGCAGTACTTC. This encodes CASSSRTGYEQYF.

The chain links TRBV5-6 to TRBJ1-1; 7 bases fit TRBD1. The germline V gene encodes CDR1 SGHDT and CDR2 YYEEEE. This CDR3 has 14 residues. J was trimmed by 0 bases and V by 3 bases; bases with no gene match: 2. The CDR3 coding sequence is TGTGCCAGCAGCTGGGGACAGTTGAACACTGAAGCTTTCTTT. Protein sequence: CASSWGQLNTEAFF. Filled out from reference TRBV5-6 and TRBJ1-1, the complete variable domain reads DAGVTQSPTHLIKTRGQQVTLRCSPKSGHDTVSWYQQALGQGPQFIFQYYEEEERQRGNFPDRFSGHQFPNYSSELNVNALLLGDSALYLCASSWGQLNTEAFFGQGTRLTVV.

The chain combines TRBV7-9 with TRBJ2-3; the match to TRBD2 covers 14 bases. The CDR3 sequence is 17 residues long. The J segment lost 5 bases and the V segment lost 5 bases, leaving 9 bases of the junction unmatched. Germline V lookup: CDR1 SEHNR, CDR2 FQNEAQ (reference sequence). CDR3 DNA sequence: TGTGCCAGCAGCCTGGGGACTAGCGGGAGTAAATTAGATACGCAGTATTTT. It is translated as CASSLGTSGSKLDTQYF.

This clone was found a few times. The rearrangement uses TRBV6-2 or TRBV6-3 and TRBJ1-1; D possibly corresponds to TRBD1 (6 bases). Trimming removed 5 bases from V and 1 base from J, with 20 bases in between. The CDR3 is 17 residues long. CDR1 is MNHEY and CDR2 is SVGEGT in the germline V gene. The CDR3 DNA reads TGTGCCAGCAGTAGATTACAACAGGGTGGCCGGAACACTGAAGCTTTCTTT. This gives the protein CASSRLQQGGRNTEAFF.

This rearrangement joins TRBV6-4 to TRBJ1-5, with D possibly TRBD1 on 6 matching bases. This CDR3 has 13 amino acids. From germline, CDR1 is MRHNA and CDR2 SNTAGT. V lost 4 bases, J lost 4 bases, and 8 bases lay in between. CDR3 sequence: CASSGQVNQPQHF. CDR3 bases: TGTGCCAGCAGTGGACAGGTAAATCAGCCCCAGCATTTT.

The gene calls are TRBV6-5 and TRBJ1-4, with D tentatively TRBD1 (5 bases). V was shortened by 5 bases and J by 8 bases, with 15 bases between the two germline ends. CDR3 length: 14 residues. Germline values: CDR1 MNHEY, CDR2 SVGAGI. The CDR3 bases are TGTGCCAGCAGTCTACGACAGTCTTGGGAAAAACTGTTTTTT. Amino acids: CASSLRQSWEKLFF.

V gene TRBV5-1 combines with J gene TRBJ2-7; 9 bases match TRBD1. In germline, CDR1 is SGHRS, CDR2 YFSETQ. This CDR3 is built from 14 residues. V shed 4 bases, J shed 7 bases, and the junction held 9 bases outside the gene matches. DNA for the CDR3: TGCGCCAGCAGCCGGGCACAGGGGGCGGGTGAGCAGTACTTC. Protein sequence: CASSRAQGAGEQYF.

This clone was seen at least ten times. V is TRBV2 and J is TRBJ2-3; 7 bases map to TRBD1. This CDR3 has 15 residues. The germline V gene encodes CDR1 SNHLY and CDR2 FYNNEI. After removal of 4 bases from V and 0 bases from J, the junction contained 4 bases not matched to a gene. CDR3 sequence (DNA): TGTGCCAGCAGTGTAGGGGACAGTAGCACAGATACGCAGTATTTT. This translates into CASSVGDSSTDTQYF. The variable domain in full, with the rest retrieved from reference TRBV2 and TRBJ2-3, is EPEVTQTPSHQVTQMGQEVILRCVPISNHLYFYWYRQILGQKVEFLVSFYNNEISEKSEIFDDQFSVERPDGSNFTLKIRSTKLEDSAMYFCASSVGDSSTDTQYFGPGTRLTVL.

The rearrangement uses TRBV9 and TRBJ2-1; 8 bases match TRBD2. Germline values: CDR1 SGDLS, CDR2 YYNGEE. CDR3 length: 19 residues. V shed 3 bases, J shed 3 bases, and the junction held 17 bases outside the gene matches. This CDR3 is CASSDGSSGLRTFYNEQFF. CDR3 in DNA: TGTGCCAGCAGCGATGGTTCTAGCGGGCTGAGGACTTTCTACAATGAGCAGTTCTTC.

The V and J genes are TRBV2 and TRBJ1-2; the D gene is possibly TRBD1 (5 bases). The germline V gene encodes CDR1 SNHLY and CDR2 FYNNEI. This CDR3 has 15 amino acids. The CDR3 DNA sequence: TGTACAGACAGCCCCGTATCGGAACAGAAAGGGGGCTACACCTTC. It encodes CTDSPVSEQKGGYTF.